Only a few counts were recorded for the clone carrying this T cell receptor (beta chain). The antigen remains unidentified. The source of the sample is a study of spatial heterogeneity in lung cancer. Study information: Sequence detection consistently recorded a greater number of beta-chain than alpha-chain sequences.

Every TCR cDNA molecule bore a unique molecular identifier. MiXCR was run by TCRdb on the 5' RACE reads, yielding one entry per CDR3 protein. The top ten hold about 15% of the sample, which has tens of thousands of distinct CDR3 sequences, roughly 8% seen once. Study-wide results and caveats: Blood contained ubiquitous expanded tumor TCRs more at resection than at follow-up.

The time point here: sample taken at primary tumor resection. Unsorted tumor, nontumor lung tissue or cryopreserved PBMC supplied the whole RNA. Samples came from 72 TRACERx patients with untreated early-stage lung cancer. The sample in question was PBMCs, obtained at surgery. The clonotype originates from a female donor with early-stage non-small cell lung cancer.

The CDR3 DNA sequence: TGTGCCACCAGCAGAACCGGGACAGGGCCCTACGAGCAGTACTTC. Its translation: CATSRTGTGPYEQYF. The V call is TRBV15, the J call TRBJ2-7, with 9 bases fitting TRBD1. V was pared by 2 bases and J by 2 bases, with 4 bases of the junction left unmatched. The CDR3 length is 15 residues. In germline, CDR1 is LNHNV, CDR2 YYDKDF (reference sequence).